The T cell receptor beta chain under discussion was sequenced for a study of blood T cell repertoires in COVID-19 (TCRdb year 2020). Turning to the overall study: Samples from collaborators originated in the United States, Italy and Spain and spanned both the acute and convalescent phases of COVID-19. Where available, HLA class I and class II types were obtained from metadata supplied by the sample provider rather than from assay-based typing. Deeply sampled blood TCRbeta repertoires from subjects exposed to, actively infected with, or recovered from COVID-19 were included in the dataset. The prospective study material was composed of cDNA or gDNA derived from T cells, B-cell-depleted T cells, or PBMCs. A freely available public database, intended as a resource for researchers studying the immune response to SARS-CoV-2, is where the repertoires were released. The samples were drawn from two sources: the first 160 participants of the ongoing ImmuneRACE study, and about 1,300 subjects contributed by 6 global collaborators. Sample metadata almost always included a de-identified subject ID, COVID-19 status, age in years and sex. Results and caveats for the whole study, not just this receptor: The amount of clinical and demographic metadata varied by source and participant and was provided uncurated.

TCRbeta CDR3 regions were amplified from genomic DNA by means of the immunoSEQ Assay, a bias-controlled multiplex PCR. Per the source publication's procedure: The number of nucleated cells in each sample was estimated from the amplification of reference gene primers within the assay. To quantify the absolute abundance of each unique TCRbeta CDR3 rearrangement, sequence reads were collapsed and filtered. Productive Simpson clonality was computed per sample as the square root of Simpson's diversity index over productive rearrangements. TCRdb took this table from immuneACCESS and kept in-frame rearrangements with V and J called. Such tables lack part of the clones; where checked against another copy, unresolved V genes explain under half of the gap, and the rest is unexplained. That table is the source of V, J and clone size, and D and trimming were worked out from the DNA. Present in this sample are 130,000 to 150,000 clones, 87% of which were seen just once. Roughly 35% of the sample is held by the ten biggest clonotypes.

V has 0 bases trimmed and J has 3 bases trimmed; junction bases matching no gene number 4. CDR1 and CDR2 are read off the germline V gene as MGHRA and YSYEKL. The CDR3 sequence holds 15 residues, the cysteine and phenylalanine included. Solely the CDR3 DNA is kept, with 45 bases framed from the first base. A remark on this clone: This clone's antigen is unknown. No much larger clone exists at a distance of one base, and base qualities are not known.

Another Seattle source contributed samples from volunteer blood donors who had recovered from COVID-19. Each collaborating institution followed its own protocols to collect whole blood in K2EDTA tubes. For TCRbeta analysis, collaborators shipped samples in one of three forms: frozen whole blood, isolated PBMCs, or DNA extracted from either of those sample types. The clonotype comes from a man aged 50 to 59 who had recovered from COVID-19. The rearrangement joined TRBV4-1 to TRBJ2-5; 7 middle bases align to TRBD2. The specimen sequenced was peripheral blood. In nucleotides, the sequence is TGCGCCAGCAGCCAAGACGGACGGGGGGAAGAGACCCAGTACTTC. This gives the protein CASSQDGRGEETQYF.